This T cell receptor beta chain was recovered during a study of blood T cell repertoires in COVID-19. About the research overall: PBMCs, B-cell-depleted T cells, or T cells provided the cDNA or gDNA that made up the material.

Sequencing was performed with immunoSEQ multiplex PCR; in TCRdb, only in-frame clones are kept and a portion is missing. The sample lists around 290,000 clones, approximately 86% occurring once. The CDR3 has 17 residues. Germline CDR1 and CDR2: SGHRS and YFSETQ. V was clipped by 3 bases and J by 3 bases; unmatched bases: 9. Individuals drawn from approximately 26 US areas were about 18 to 95 years old. Researchers sorted participants into cohorts using their self-reported clinical history. Two negative PCRs, clearance, or symptom resolution characterized the recovered Cohort 3 donors. What was sequenced was PBMCs or T cells enriched from blood (not recorded which). This clonotype was obtained from a woman between 18 and 29 years old who had recovered from COVID-19. V usage is TRBV5-1 and J usage is TRBJ2-1; 10 nucleotides line up with TRBD2. The CDR3 spells CASSWGLAGAVYNEQFF. In DNA form, the CDR3 reads TGCGCCAGCAGCTGGGGGCTAGCGGGAGCTGTCTACAATGAGCAGTTCTTC.